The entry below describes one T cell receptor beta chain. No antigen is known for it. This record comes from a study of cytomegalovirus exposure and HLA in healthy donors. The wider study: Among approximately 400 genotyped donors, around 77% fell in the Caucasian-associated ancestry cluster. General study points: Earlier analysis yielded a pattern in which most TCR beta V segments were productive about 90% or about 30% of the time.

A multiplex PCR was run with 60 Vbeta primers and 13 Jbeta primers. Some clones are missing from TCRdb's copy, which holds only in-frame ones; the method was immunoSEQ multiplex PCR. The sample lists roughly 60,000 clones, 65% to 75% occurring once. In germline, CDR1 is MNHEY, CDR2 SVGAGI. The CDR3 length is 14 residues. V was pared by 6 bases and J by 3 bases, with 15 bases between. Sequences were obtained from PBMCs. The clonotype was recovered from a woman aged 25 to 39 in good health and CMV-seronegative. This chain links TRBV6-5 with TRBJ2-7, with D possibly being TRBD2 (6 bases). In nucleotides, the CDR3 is TGTGCCAGCAGGTCTACGGTGGGAGGCTACGAGCAGTACTTC. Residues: CASRSTVGGYEQYF.